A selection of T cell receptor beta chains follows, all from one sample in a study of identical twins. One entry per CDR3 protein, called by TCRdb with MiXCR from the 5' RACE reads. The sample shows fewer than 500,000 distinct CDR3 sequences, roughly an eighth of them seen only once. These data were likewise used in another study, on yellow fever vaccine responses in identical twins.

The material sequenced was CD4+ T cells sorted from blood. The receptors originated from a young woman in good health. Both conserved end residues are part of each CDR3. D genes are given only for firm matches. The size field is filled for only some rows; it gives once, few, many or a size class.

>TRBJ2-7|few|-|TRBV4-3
TGCGCCAGCAGCCAGACAGTGAACTCCTACGAGCAGTACTTC
CASSQTVNSYEQYF
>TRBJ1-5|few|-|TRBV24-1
TGTGCCACCAGTGATGGCGTTGCGGGTAATCAGCCCCAGCATTTT
CATSDGVAGNQPQHF
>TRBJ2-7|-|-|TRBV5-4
TGTGCCAGCAGCACACAGGGTGGGGTCTCCTACGAGCAGTACTTC
CASSTQGGVSYEQYF
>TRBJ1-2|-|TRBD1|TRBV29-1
TGCAGCGTCGATTCGACAGGGGGAGTAAACGGCTACACCTTC
CSVDSTGGVNGYTF
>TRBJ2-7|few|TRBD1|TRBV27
TGTGCCAGCGGGCCGACAGGGCGGAACACCTTCTACGAGCAGTACTTC
CASGPTGRNTFYEQYF
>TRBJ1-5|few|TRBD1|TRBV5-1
TGCGCCAGCAGTCTGGGGACAGCGGCAGGTAATCAGCCCCAGCATTTT
CASSLGTAAGNQPQHF
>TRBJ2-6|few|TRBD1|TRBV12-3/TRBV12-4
TGTGCCAGCAGCACAGGGGATGGGGCCAACGTCCTGACTTTC
CASSTGDGANVLTF
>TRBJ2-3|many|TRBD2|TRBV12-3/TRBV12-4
TGTGCCAGCACCTCCGGGACTAGCCGAGATACGCAGTATTTT
CASTSGTSRDTQYF
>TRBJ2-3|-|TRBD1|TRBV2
TGTGCCAGCAGGGACAGGGGAGTACCAGATACGCAGTATTTT
CASRDRGVPDTQYF
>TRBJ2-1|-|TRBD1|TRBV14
TGTGCCAGCAGCCAAGTGGGACAGGGAATTTACAATGAGCAGTTCTTC
CASSQVGQGIYNEQFF
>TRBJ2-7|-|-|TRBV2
TGTGCCAGTCAGGGACCGAGATACGAGCAGTACTTC
CASQGPRYEQYF
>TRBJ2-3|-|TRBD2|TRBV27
TGTGCCAGCAGTCCAAACCGACTAGCGGGAACCACAGATACGCAGTATTTT
CASSPNRLAGTTDTQYF
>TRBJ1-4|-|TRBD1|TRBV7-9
TGTGCCAGCAGCTTGCGGAGGACAGGGGGCGGGAATGAAAAACTGTTTTTT
CASSLRRTGGGNEKLFF
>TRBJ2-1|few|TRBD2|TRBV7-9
TGTGCCAGCAGCGTAGTAGCGGGGGGGGACTACAATGAGCAGTTCTTC
CASSVVAGGDYNEQFF
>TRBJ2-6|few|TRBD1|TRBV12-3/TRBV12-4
TGTGCCAGCAGTCCGGGACAGGGGGTCTTGACTTTC
CASSPGQGVLTF
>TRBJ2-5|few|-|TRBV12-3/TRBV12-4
TGTGCCAGCAGTTTAGTGACGGTTCAAGAGACCCAGTACTTC
CASSLVTVQETQYF
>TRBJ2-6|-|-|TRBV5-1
TGCGCCAGCTGGGCAACCAGCTCTGGGGCCAACGTCCTGACTTTC
CASWATSSGANVLTF
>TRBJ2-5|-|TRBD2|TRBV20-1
TGCAGTGCTAGAGTCCCCCTTAGCGGGAAGGTCCTAGAGACCCAGTACTTC
CSARVPLSGKVLETQYF
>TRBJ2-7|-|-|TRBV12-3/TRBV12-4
TGTGCCAGCAGTTTAGTTGCGGGCCACGAGCAGTACTTC
CASSLVAGHEQYF
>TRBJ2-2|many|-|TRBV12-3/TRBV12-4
TGTGCCAGCAGGAGGGCTAGCAACACCGGGGAGCTGTTTTTT
CASRRASNTGELFF
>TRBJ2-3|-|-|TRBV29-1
TGCAGCGTTGATCTCGACACAGATACGCAGTATTTT
CSVDLDTDTQYF
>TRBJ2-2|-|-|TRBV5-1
TGCGCCAGCAGTAGCGGAACCACCGGGGAGCTGTTTTTT
CASSSGTTGELFF
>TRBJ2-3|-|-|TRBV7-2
TGTGCCAGCAGCCCCTCGAGCAGGGTGGGAGATACGCAGTATTTT
CASSPSSRVGDTQYF
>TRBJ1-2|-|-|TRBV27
TGTGCCAGCAGTTCCACGGGGAGGGATGGCTACACCTTC
CASSSTGRDGYTF
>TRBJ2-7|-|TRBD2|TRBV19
TGTGCCAGTAGTATGAGCGGGACTAGCGGGGTCTACGAGCAGTACTTC
CASSMSGTSGVYEQYF
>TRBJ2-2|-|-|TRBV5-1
TGCGCCAGCAGCTTGAATTCGCTGGACGGGGAGCTGTTTTTT
CASSLNSLDGELFF
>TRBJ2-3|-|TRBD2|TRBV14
TGTGCCAGCAGCCAAGCCGGGACTAGCCCCCGGTATTTT
CASSQAGTSPRYF
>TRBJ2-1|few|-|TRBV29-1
TGCAGCGTTGAAGATCGCACTGCTGGGTCCTACAATGAGCAGTTCTTC
CSVEDRTAGSYNEQFF
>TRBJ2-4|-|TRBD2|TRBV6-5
TGTGCCAGCAGTTACTCAAGCGGGATTCGAGCCAAAAACATTCAGTACTTC
CASSYSSGIRAKNIQYF
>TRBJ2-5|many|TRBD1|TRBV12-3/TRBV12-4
TGTGCCAGCAGTTCGCGACAGGGGACGGAGACCCAGTACTTC
CASSSRQGTETQYF
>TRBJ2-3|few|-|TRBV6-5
TGTGCCAGCAGTTACTCTACCGGGGTCCGTCGCACAGATACGCAGTATTTT
CASSYSTGVRRTDTQYF
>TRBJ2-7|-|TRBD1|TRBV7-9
TGTGCCAGCAGCTCCTTCTTCGGGACAGGGAAAACCCACGAGCAGTACTTC
CASSSFFGTGKTHEQYF
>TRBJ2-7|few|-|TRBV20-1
TGCAGTGCTAGTTGGGGAGAATCTACCTACGAGCAGTACTTC
CSASWGESTYEQYF
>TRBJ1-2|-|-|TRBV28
TGTGCCAGCAGTTTAAACAACTATGGCTACACCTTC
CASSLNNYGYTF
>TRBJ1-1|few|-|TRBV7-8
TGTGCCAGCAGCTTAAGACAGACTATGAACACTGAAGCTTTCTTT
CASSLRQTMNTEAFF
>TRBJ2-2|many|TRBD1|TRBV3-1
TGTGCCAGCAGCCTCCTCTCGGGACAGGGGATTATTTCGGCCGGGGAGCTGTTTTTT
CASSLLSGQGIISAGELFF
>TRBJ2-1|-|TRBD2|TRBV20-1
TGCAGTGCTAGACGTGCTAGCGGCAATGAGCAGTTCTTC
CSARRASGNEQFF